This T cell receptor beta chain derives from a study of kidney transplant recipient with SARS-CoV-2 infection. TCRdb re-called the reads with MiXCR, one entry per CDR3 protein. The sample has fewer than 250,000 distinct CDR3 sequences, more than 25% seen once. Trimming cost V 7 bases and J 9 bases; bases outside gene matches: 11. The CDR3 contains 15 residues. Germline CDR1 and CDR2: MDHEN and SYDVKM. The chain joins TRBV28 to TRBJ2-1, with 11 bases that match TRBD2. The clonotype comes from a male patient aged 25-45 years who had COVID-19 and was a kidney transplant recipient. Some T cells may arise from the graft donor. This specimen was a blood sample, taken at baseline and between days 110 and 120 from a kidney transplant recipient. Written as DNA, the CDR3 is TGTGCCAGCACCTACTTTAGCGGGAGGGCCCTTGAGCAGTTCTTC. This sequence encodes CASTYFSGRALEQFF.